This T cell receptor (beta chain) emerged from a study of preoperative IRX-2 immunotherapy in early breast cancer. Treatment of the sample: preoperative locoregional IRX-2 cytokine immunotherapy. Preoperative locoregional IRX-2 cytokine immunotherapy was tested in the phase Ib source study. TCRdb keeps only in-frame clones here, not all; method: immunoSEQ multiplex PCR. In the table there are 60,000 or so clones, around 94% of which are singletons. V lost 4 bases and J lost 6; bases outside the gene matches: 8. The CDR3 contains 15 residues. CDR1 and CDR2 from the germline V gene are MDHEN and SYDVKM. This clone was seen only once.

The genes are TRBV28 and TRBJ2-1; 8 nucleotides line up with TRBD2. The sample was acquired from a patient treated with IRX-2 immunotherapy. This receptor was taken from a human donor with breast cancer. CDR3 residues: CASSYQGLGFNEQFF. The CDR3 DNA reads as TGTGCCAGCAGTTACCAGGGACTAGGGTTCAATGAGCAGTTCTTC. Full variable domain (missing parts from reference TRBV28 and TRBJ2-1): DVKVTQSSRYLVKRTGEKVFLECVQDMDHENMFWYRQDPGLGLRLIYFSYDVKMKEKGDIPEGYSVSREKKERFSLILESASTNQTSMYLCASSYQGLGFNEQFFGPGTRLTVL.